In its sample, the clone carrying this TCR beta chain was seen many times. Antigen unknown. These data are taken from a study of response to subunit inactivated influenza vaccine. Using its own MiXCR run on the RT-PCR reads, TCRdb lists one record per CDR3 protein. The sample shows hundreds of thousands of distinct CDR3 sequences, approximately 10% of them seen only once. Germline V gene lookup returns CDR1 SGHTA and CDR2 FQGNSA. The CDR3 has 15 residues. The V and J ends lost 6 bases and 1 base, in that order; junction bases with no gene match: 6. Study-level findings and limits: Each seasonal influenza vaccination, the authors suggested, recruits few new T cells.

This TCR was sampled from a man over 45 who received an inactivated influenza vaccine. The rearrangement links TRBV7-2 to TRBJ2-7; 10 bases align to TRBD2. The sample consisted of PBMCs from blood, taken on the day of vaccination. CDR3: CASRGSGGASYEQYF. The DNA of the CDR3 is TGTGCCAGCAGGGGCAGCGGGGGGGCGTCCTACGAGCAGTACTTC. The complete variable domain, with remaining parts taken from reference TRBV7-2 and TRBJ2-7, reads GAGVSQSPSNKVTEKGKDVELRCDPISGHTALYWYRQSLGQGLEFLIYFQGNSAPDKSGLPSDRFSAERTGGSVSTLTIQRTQQEDSAVYLCASRGSGGASYEQYFGPGTRLTVT.